A single sample is the source of the 15 T cell receptor beta chains below, sequenced in a study of T cells in Graves' hyperthyroidism and ophthalmopathy. The TCR beta CDR3 regions underwent amplification using RNA transcripts as the source. Researchers ran a first-round RT-PCR on the TCR CDR3 using the HTBI primer set. One entry per CDR3 protein results from TCRdb running MiXCR on the multiplex PCR reads. Of 300,000 to 350,000 distinct CDR3 sequences in the sample, roughly 20% were seen once. Sequencing used blood. The receptor source for this set is a woman between 40 and 50 years old with Graves' ophthalmopathy.

The gene calls are TRBV19 and TRBJ1-1, with D tentatively TRBD1 (5 bases). Trimming removed 9 bases at V and 0 bases at J, with 23 bases between. CDR3 size: 17 residues. Germline CDR1 is LNHDA and CDR2 is SQIVND (reference sequence). The CDR3 protein is CASPRGRGAEMNTEAFF. Here the CDR3 DNA reads TGTGCCAGCCCCCGTGGGAGAGGGGCAGAAATGAACACTGAAGCTTTCTTT.

The chain recombines TRBV7-2 with TRBJ1-5; no firm D call. Trimming left V 5 bases short and J 0 bases short, with 8 bases between. The CDR3 spans 14 residues. Germline V gene sequence: CDR1 SGHTA, CDR2 FQGNSA. CDR3 in amino acids: CASSPGPSNQPQHF. The CDR3 bases are TGTGCCAGCAGCCCAGGACCTAGCAATCAGCCCCAGCATTTT. The variable domain in full, completed from reference TRBV7-2 and TRBJ1-5, reads GAGVSQSPSNKVTEKGKDVELRCDPISGHTALYWYRQSLGQGLEFLIYFQGNSAPDKSGLPSDRFSAERTGGSVSTLTIQRTQQEDSAVYLCASSPGPSNQPQHFGDGTRLSIL.

This clonotype was recorded many times. The CDR3 loop is CATRSRGGGDGTGELFF. DNA of the CDR3: TGTGCCACCAGGAGTAGGGGAGGGGGCGACGGCACCGGGGAGCTGTTTTTT. V gene TRBV15 combines with J gene TRBJ2-2; D is perhaps TRBD1 or TRBD2 (7 bases each). CDR3 length: 17 amino acids. Trimming removed 6 bases from V and 4 bases from J, with 21 bases in between. Germline V gene sequence: CDR1 LNHNV, CDR2 YYDKDF (reference sequence).

This clonotype was detected a few times. The DNA for the CDR3 is TGCGCCAGCAGCCCGGACAGGGGGAACTACGAGCAGTACTTC. Its protein is CASSPDRGNYEQYF. This sequence joins TRBV4-1 and TRBJ2-7; the match to TRBD1 covers 10 bases. The CDR3 contains 14 residues. V lost 4 bases, J lost 3 bases, and 3 bases stayed unmatched. CDR1 is MGHRA, CDR2 YSYEKL, per germline.

Many counts were recorded for this clonotype. The gene calls are TRBV30 and TRBJ1-1; 9 bases line up with TRBD1. Unmatched junction bases numbered 12, after V lost 7 bases and J lost 0 bases. Germline loops: CDR1 GTSNPN, CDR2 SVGIG (reference sequence). The CDR3 has 16 residues. The CDR3 is CASSQGAITLNTEAFF. In DNA form, the CDR3 reads TGTGCCTCATCACAGGGGGCGATAACTCTGAACACTGAAGCTTTCTTT.

This clonotype was seen a handful of times. The chain has TRBV7-9 and TRBJ2-5; D might be TRBD1 (6 bases). V lost 3 bases and J lost 3, with 17 bases in between. Germline CDR1 reads SEHNR; CDR2 reads FQNEAQ (reference sequence). This CDR3 is built from 16 residues. CDR3 in amino acids: CASSFLVGALEETQYF. CDR3 nucleotide sequence: TGTGCCAGCAGCTTCCTGGTGGGGGCGTTGGAAGAGACCCAGTACTTC.

This clonotype was counted at least ten times. The rearrangement uses TRBV7-2 and TRBJ2-7; the D is unclear. Per the germline V gene, CDR1 is SGHTA and CDR2 is FQGNSA. The CDR3 sequence is 14 residues long. Trimming removed 6 bases from V and 4 bases from J, with 16 bases in between. In DNA form, the CDR3 reads TGTGCCAGCAGACCCGACTTGGTGGGGTACGAGCAGTACTTC. Encoded protein: CASRPDLVGYEQYF.

This clonotype was counted ten times or more. The V gene is TRBV29-1, the J gene TRBJ1-2; 7 nucleotides line up with TRBD1. Trimming removed 4 bases from V and 1 base from J; junction bases left unmatched: 3. The CDR3 runs to 13 residues. The germline gives CDR1 SQVTM, CDR2 ANQGSEA. The CDR3 DNA sequence: TGCAGCGTTGCCGGGACAGATAACTATGGCTACACCTTC. It yields the protein CSVAGTDNYGYTF.

The chain combines TRBV20-1 with TRBJ2-7; TRBD1 is a possible D gene (5 bases). Trimming left V 0 bases short and J 2 bases short, with 11 bases between. The germline gives CDR1 DFQATT, CDR2 SNEGSKA (reference sequence). The CDR3 covers 14 residues. CDR3 nucleotide sequence: TGCAGTGCTAGAGACCCCCAAGGGGCCTACGAGCAGTACTTC. This codes for CSARDPQGAYEQYF.

This clonotype was counted between two and nine times. This rearrangement joins TRBV11-2 to TRBJ2-7, with D hard to call. V was trimmed by 1 base and J by 3 bases, leaving 16 bases between them. This CDR3 contains 16 residues. The germline V gene encodes CDR1 SGHAT and CDR2 FQNNGV. The CDR3 sequence is CASSLGFGGSSYEQYF. The DNA for the CDR3 is TGTGCCAGCAGCTTAGGATTCGGCGGCAGTAGCTACGAGCAGTACTTC.

The rearrangement uses TRBV15 and TRBJ2-7, with D possibly being TRBD1 (5 bases). With 3 bases removed from V and 5 bases from J, the gap between germline ends came to 26 bases. Germline V lookup: CDR1 LNHNV, CDR2 YYDKDF (reference sequence). The CDR3 contains 18 residues. The CDR3 spells CATSREPGGAGWMDEQYF. The CDR3, as DNA: TGTGCCACCAGCAGGGAACCGGGTGGGGCAGGGTGGATGGACGAGCAGTACTTC.

This clonotype was observed at least ten times. V and J are TRBV12-3 or TRBV12-4 and TRBJ2-7, with TRBD2 matching 7 bases. The CDR3 sequence is 13 residues long. The V gene end was trimmed by 7 bases and the J gene end by 6 bases; junction bases not matched to a gene: 9. This CDR3 is CASISASGSEQYF. CDR3 nucleotide sequence: TGTGCCAGCATTTCCGCTAGCGGAAGCGAGCAGTACTTC.

Of note for this clonotype: A junction boundary mismatches the germline segment, possibly from a read error. The J gene is TRBJ2-7, the V gene TRBV5-1; 8 positions agree with TRBD2. The germline CDR1 and CDR2 sequences are SGHRS and YFSETQ. CDR3 length: 16 residues. The CDR3 sequence: CASSHTAGGGSYEQSF. The CDR3 DNA sequence: TGCGCCAGCAGTCATACCGCGGGGGGAGGTTCCTACGAGCAGTCCTTC.

This clonotype has at least ten counts. The chain links TRBV28 to TRBJ2-7, with 9 bases identical to TRBD2. V was pared by 3 bases and J by 4 bases, with 4 bases of the junction left unmatched. CDR1 is MDHEN and CDR2 is SYDVKM in the germline V gene. CDR3 size: 14 residues. For the CDR3, the DNA is TGTGCCAGCAGTTTTAGCGGGAGTCTATACGAGCAGTACTTC. Encoded protein: CASSFSGSLYEQYF.

There are many counts of this clonotype. CDR3 coding DNA: TGTGCCAGCAGCCAAGCGTTTATGGACAGAGGCGGCCAAGAGACCCAGTACTTC. Protein sequence: CASSQAFMDRGGQETQYF. V is TRBV14 and J is TRBJ2-5, with D possibly matching TRBD1 (6 bases). CDR3 length equals 18 residues. Trimming pared 1 base from V and 1 base from J, leaving 19 bases between. Per germline, CDR1 SGHDN and CDR2 FVKESK.